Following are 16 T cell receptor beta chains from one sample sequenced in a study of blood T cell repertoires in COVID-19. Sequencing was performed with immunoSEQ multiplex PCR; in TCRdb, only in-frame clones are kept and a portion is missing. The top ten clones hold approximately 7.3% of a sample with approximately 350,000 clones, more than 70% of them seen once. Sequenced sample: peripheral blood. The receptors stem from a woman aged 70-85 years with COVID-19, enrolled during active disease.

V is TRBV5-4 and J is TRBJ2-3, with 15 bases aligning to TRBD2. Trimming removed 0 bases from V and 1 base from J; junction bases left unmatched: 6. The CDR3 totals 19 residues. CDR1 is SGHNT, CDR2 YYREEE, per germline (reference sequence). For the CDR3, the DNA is TGTGCCAGCAGCTTGGCAGGACTAGCGGGGGGGCTCGGCACAGATACGCAGTATTTT. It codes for CASSLAGLAGGLGTDTQYF.

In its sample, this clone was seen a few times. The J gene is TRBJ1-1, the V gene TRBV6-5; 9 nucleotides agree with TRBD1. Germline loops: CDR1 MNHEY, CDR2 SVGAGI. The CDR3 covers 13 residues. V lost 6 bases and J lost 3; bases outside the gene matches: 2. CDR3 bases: TGTGCCAGCAGCTGGGACAGGGACACTGAAGCTTTCTTT. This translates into CASSWDRDTEAFF.

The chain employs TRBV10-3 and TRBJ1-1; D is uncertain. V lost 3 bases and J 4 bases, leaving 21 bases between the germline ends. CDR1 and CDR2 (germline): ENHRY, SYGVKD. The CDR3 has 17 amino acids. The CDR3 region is CAISEESRTLLGTEAFF. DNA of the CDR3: TGTGCCATCAGTGAAGAGAGTCGAACTCTCCTTGGCACTGAAGCTTTCTTT.

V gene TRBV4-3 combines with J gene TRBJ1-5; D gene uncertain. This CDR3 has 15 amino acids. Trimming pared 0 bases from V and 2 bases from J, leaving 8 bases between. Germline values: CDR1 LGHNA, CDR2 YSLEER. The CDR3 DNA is TGCGCCAGCAGCCAAGATATAAATGGCAATCAGCCCCAGCATTTT. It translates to CASSQDINGNQPQHF.

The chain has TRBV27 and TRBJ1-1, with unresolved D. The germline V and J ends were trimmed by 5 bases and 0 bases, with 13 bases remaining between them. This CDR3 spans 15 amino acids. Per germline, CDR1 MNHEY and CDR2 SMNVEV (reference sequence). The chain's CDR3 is CASSPQASLNTEAFF. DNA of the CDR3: TGTGCCAGCAGTCCCCAGGCGTCCCTGAACACTGAAGCTTTCTTT.

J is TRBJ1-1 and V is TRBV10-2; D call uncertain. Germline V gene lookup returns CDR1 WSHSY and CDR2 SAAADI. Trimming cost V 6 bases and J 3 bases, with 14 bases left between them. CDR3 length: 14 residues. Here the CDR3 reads CASSSRGLDTEAFF. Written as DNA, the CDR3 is TGCGCCAGCAGCTCCCGTGGACTGGACACTGAAGCTTTCTTT.

The CDR3 DNA follows: TGTGCCAGCAGCGTAGAGGGGCTACTAACAGATACGCAGTATTTT. Amino acid sequence: CASSVEGLLTDTQYF. V usage is TRBV9 and J usage is TRBJ2-3, with D tentatively TRBD1 (5 bases). This CDR3 has 15 amino acids. V lost 0 bases, J lost 3 bases, and 11 bases lay in between. Germline loops: CDR1 SGDLS, CDR2 YYNGEE. The whole variable domain, remainder taken from reference TRBV9 and TRBJ2-3, is DSGVTQTPKHLITATGQRVTLRCSPRSGDLSVYWYQQSLDQGLQFLIQYYNGEERAKGNILERFSAQQFPDLHSELNLSSLELGDSALYFCASSVEGLLTDTQYFGPGTRLTVL.

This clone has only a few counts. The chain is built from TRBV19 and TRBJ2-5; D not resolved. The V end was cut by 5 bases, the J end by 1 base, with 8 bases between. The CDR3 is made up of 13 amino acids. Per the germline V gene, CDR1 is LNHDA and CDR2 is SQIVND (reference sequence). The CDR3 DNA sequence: TGTGCCAGTAGTCGGTCACTCCAAGAGACCCAGTACTTC. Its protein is CASSRSLQETQYF.

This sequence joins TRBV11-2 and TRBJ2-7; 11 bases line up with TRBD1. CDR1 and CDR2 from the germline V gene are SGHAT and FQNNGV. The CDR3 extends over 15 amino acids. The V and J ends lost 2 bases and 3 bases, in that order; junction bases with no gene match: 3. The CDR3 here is CASSLMDRGLYEQYF. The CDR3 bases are TGTGCCAGCAGCTTAATGGACAGGGGGCTCTACGAGCAGTACTTC.

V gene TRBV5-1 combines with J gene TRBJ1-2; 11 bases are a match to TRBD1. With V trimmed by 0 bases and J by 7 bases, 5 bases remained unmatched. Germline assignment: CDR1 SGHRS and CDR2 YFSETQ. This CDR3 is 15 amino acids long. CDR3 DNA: TGCGCCAGCAGCTTGGCAAGCGGGACAGGGGGTGGCTACACCTTC. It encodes CASSLASGTGGGYTF.

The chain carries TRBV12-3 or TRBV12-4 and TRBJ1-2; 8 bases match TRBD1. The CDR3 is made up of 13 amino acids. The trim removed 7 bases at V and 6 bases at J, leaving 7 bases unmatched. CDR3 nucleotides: TGTGCCAGCACCAAGGACAGGGCACATGGCTACACCTTC. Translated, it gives CASTKDRAHGYTF.

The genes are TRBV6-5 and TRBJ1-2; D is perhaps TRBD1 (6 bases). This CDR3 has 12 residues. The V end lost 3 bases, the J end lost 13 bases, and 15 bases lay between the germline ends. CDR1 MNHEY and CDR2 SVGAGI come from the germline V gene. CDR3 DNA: TGTGCCAGCAGTTATATCGGACAGCACCTCACCTTC. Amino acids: CASSYIGQHLTF.

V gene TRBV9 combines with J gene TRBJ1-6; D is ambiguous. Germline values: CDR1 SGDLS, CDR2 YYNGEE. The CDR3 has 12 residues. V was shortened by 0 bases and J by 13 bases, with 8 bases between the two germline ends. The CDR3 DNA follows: TGTGCCAGCAGCGTAGGAGATTGGCCCCTCCACTTT. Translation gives CASSVGDWPLHF.

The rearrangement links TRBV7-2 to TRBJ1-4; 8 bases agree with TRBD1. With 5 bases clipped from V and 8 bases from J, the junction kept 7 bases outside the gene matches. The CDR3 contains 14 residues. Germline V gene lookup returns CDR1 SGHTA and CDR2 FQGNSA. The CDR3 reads CASSPDRGGEKLFF. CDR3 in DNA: TGTGCCAGCAGCCCAGACAGGGGCGGGGAAAAACTGTTTTTT.

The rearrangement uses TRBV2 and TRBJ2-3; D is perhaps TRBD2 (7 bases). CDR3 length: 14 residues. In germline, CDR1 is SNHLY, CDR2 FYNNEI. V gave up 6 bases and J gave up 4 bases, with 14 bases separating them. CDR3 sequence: CASSGGQEADTQYF. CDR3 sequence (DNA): TGTGCCAGCAGCGGGGGGCAGGAGGCAGATACGCAGTATTTT.

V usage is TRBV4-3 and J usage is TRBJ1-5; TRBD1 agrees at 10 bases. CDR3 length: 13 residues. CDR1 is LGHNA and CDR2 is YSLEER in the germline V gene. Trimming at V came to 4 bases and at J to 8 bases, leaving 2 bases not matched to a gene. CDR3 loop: CASSRDRGEPQHF. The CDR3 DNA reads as TGCGCCAGCAGCCGGGACAGGGGAGAGCCCCAGCATTTT.